Listed below are T cell receptor beta chains from one sample, sequenced in a study of blood T cell repertoires in COVID-19. This table comes from immunoSEQ multiplex PCR, and its TCRdb copy is limited to in-frame clones, with some not included. The repertoire holds about 200,000 clones, around 94% seen once, with about 0.76% in the top ten. Source material: peripheral blood. Every receptor here comes from a man under 40 with COVID-19, enrolled during active disease. Each CDR3 is given with its conserved first and last residue. Fields, in order: J gene, D gene, V gene, clone size, CDR3 DNA, CDR3 protein. D genes are given only for firm matches. Clone size is not always given. Where it is, it says once, few, many or a class for expanded clones.

TRBJ1-5 | NA | TRBV10-1 | NA | TGCGCCAGCAGCCCCAGGGTCGGTCAGCCCCAGCATTTT | CASSPRVGQPQHF
TRBJ2-5 | NA | TRBV27 | NA | TGTGCCAGCAGTTTCCCCGGGGGTTCCCAGTACTTC | CASSFPGGSQYF
TRBJ1-5 | TRBD1 | TRBV5-1 | NA | TGCGCCAGCAGCTTGGGTGGGACAGGAAATCAGCCCCAGCATTTT | CASSLGGTGNQPQHF
TRBJ1-6 | NA | TRBV5-6 | NA | TGTGCCAGCAGCAGCGAACGGAGGATTAATTCACCCCTCCACTTT | CASSSERRINSPLHF
TRBJ1-2 | TRBD1 | TRBV6-5 | NA | TGTGCCAGCAGATCCGGGACAGGGGCCGGCTACACCTTC | CASRSGTGAGYTF
TRBJ1-5 | TRBD1 | TRBV6-5 | NA | TGTGCCAGCAGTCCCGACAGGGTTTCAAATCAGCCCCAGCATTTT | CASSPDRVSNQPQHF
TRBJ1-1 | NA | TRBV7-2 | NA | TGTGCCAGCAGCGTAATCGGAGGGCCGTCCGTCGCTGAAGCTTTCTTT | CASSVIGGPSVAEAFF
TRBJ1-1 | NA | TRBV10-3 | NA | TGTGCCATCAGTGATTACGGGGGGGCTGAAGCTTTCTTT | CAISDYGGAEAFF
TRBJ2-7 | TRBD1 | TRBV6-2/TRBV6-3 | NA | TGTGCCAGCAGTTCCGGGACAGATCCCTACGAGCAGTACTTC | CASSSGTDPYEQYF
TRBJ1-1 | NA | TRBV3-1/TRBV3-2 | NA | TGTGCCAGCAGCCAAGGGAGCGGGGGTACTGAAGCTTTCTTT | CASSQGSGGTEAFF
TRBJ2-1 | TRBD2 | TRBV3-1/TRBV3-2 | NA | TGTGCCAGCAGCCACGCCGGGACTAGTAGTGATGAGCAGTTCTTC | CASSHAGTSSDEQFF
TRBJ2-3 | TRBD1 | TRBV6-4 | NA | TGTGCCAGCAGCGGGACAGGCTGGGCAGATACGCAGTATTTT | CASSGTGWADTQYF
TRBJ2-1 | TRBD2 | TRBV7-2 | NA | TGTGCCAGCGGTAGCGGGGGGGCCAGAGAGCAGTTCTTC | CASGSGGAREQFF
TRBJ1-1 | TRBD1 | TRBV5-6 | NA | TGTGCCAGCAATACACAGGGGGCGATGACTGAAGCTTTCTTT | CASNTQGAMTEAFF
TRBJ1-2 | NA | TRBV12-3/TRBV12-4 | NA | TGTGCCAGCAGTCCTCAGACTAACTATGGCTACACCTTC | CASSPQTNYGYTF
TRBJ1-6 | NA | TRBV27 | NA | TGTGCCAGCAGTTTAGAGTCGCAGGGTGCTTTGGGTTCCTATAATTCACCCCTCCACTTT | CASSLESQGALGSYNSPLHF
TRBJ1-1 | TRBD1 | TRBV6-5 | NA | TGTGCCAGCAGCTCCACAGGGGGCAGAGCTTTCTTT | CASSSTGGRAFF
TRBJ2-3 | NA | TRBV15 | NA | TGTGCCACCAGCAGACTCTCGCGTGCAGATACGCAGTATTTT | CATSRLSRADTQYF
TRBJ1-1 | TRBD1 | TRBV6-5 | NA | TGTGCCAGCACCCGGACAGGGGACACTGAAGCTTTCTTT | CASTRTGDTEAFF
TRBJ1-5 | TRBD1 | TRBV6-2/TRBV6-3 | NA | TGTGCCAGCAGTTTGACAGGGGTTGACAATCAGCCCCAGCATTTT | CASSLTGVDNQPQHF
TRBJ2-1 | TRBD2 | TRBV24-1 | NA | TGTGCCACCAGTGATTCGGCAGCGGGGAGCTCCTACAATGAGCAGTTCTTC | CATSDSAAGSSYNEQFF
TRBJ2-5 | TRBD2 | TRBV4-1 | NA | TGCGCCAGCAGCCTAATTAGGTCGACTAGCGGGATGGAGACCCAGTACTTC | CASSLIRSTSGMETQYF
TRBJ1-1 | NA | TRBV3-1/TRBV3-2 | NA | TGTGCCAGCAGCCGAACCCGACAGTCAGGAGCTTTCTTT | CASSRTRQSGAFF
TRBJ2-5 | NA | TRBV5-1 | NA | TGCGCCAGCAGCCCAGGACTGAGCCAAGAGACCCAGTACTTC | CASSPGLSQETQYF
TRBJ1-2 | NA | TRBV5-1 | NA | TGCGCCAGCAGCCCAGCCGCGGGGCCAGATGGCTACACCTTC | CASSPAAGPDGYTF
TRBJ2-1 | NA | TRBV5-1 | NA | TGCGCCAGCAGCCCTGTAGAGGGAACCCTATCCTACAATGAGCAGTTCTTC | CASSPVEGTLSYNEQFF
TRBJ1-2 | NA | TRBV27 | NA | TGTGCCAGCAAGCCGTTGACCGGCAGCGACTATGGCTACACCTTC | CASKPLTGSDYGYTF
TRBJ1-1 | TRBD1 | TRBV19 | NA | TGTGCCAGTAGTATAGAACCGACAGGGATCGACACTGAAGCTTTCTTT | CASSIEPTGIDTEAFF
TRBJ1-2 | NA | TRBV7-6 | once | TGTGCCAGCAGCCGAGAGGGAGCGGGGGCCCCCTCGCCGGGCTACACCTTC | CASSREGAGAPSPGYTF
TRBJ2-6 | NA | TRBV6-5 | NA | TGTGCCAGCACGGTCGCGTCCTCTGGGGCCAACGTCCTGACTTTC | CASTVASSGANVLTF
TRBJ1-5 | TRBD1 | TRBV3-1/TRBV3-2 | once | TGTGCCAGCAGCCAAGGGGGGACAGGGGGAAATCAGCCCCAGCATTTT | CASSQGGTGGNQPQHF
TRBJ1-6 | NA | TRBV4-2 | NA | TGTGCCAGCAGCCAAGTCCAACAGGGCGTTTATTCACCCCTCCACTTT | CASSQVQQGVYSPLHF
TRBJ2-1 | TRBD1 | TRBV9 | NA | TGTGCCAGCAGCGTGGGACAGGGGGCGGACAATGAGCAGTTCTTC | CASSVGQGADNEQFF
TRBJ2-2 | NA | TRBV2 | once | TGTGCCAGCGACTCCTCGAACACCGGGGAGCTGTTTTTT | CASDSSNTGELFF
TRBJ1-2 | NA | TRBV6-5 | few | TGTGCCAGCAGCCTCGTCTATGGCTACACCTTC | CASSLVYGYTF
TRBJ2-2 | NA | TRBV2 | NA | TGTGCCAGCGTACAGGGCATAAGCGGGGAGCTGTTTTTT | CASVQGISGELFF
TRBJ2-5 | NA | TRBV5-1 | NA | TGCGCCAGCAGCCTCACTTCCGAGACCCAGTACTTC | CASSLTSETQYF
TRBJ2-7 | TRBD1 | TRBV19 | NA | TGTGCCAGTAGTATCGGGACAGGGTCCCACGAGCAGTACTTC | CASSIGTGSHEQYF
TRBJ2-7 | TRBD2 | TRBV4-1 | NA | TGCGCCAGCAGCCTAGGACTAGCGGGGGGCAACGAGCAGTACTTC | CASSLGLAGGNEQYF
TRBJ1-2 | TRBD1 | TRBV27 | NA | TGTGCCAGCACCCTAAGGGGGCCAGTAGGGAGTAACTATGGCTACACCTTC | CASTLRGPVGSNYGYTF
TRBJ2-2 | NA | TRBV7-3 | NA | TGTGCCAGCAGCTTAACTTCCTCCTCCCAGTTGAACACCGGGGAGCTGTTTTTT | CASSLTSSSQLNTGELFF
TRBJ1-4 | NA | TRBV5-1 | NA | TGCGCCAGCAGCTCCCCGGGACACTCATATGCAACTAATGAAAAACTGTTTTTT | CASSSPGHSYATNEKLFF
TRBJ1-1 | NA | TRBV10-3 | NA | TGTGCCATCAGTGTAGGGGGTCCGGACACTGAAGCTTTCTTT | CAISVGGPDTEAFF
TRBJ2-1 | NA | TRBV19 | NA | TGTGCCAGTAGTATTACAGGGGCGGGGTATGAGCAGTTCTTC | CASSITGAGYEQFF
TRBJ1-1 | TRBD1 | TRBV30 | NA | TGTGCCTGGAATATACCCAACAGGGGGCGCGGGACTGAAGCTTTCTTT | CAWNIPNRGRGTEAFF
TRBJ2-3 | TRBD2 | TRBV4-2 | NA | TGTGCCAGCAGCCAGGCGCGGGGGGGCCTCACAGATACGCAGTATTTT | CASSQARGGLTDTQYF
TRBJ1-1 | NA | TRBV14 | once | TGTGCCAGCAGCGTAAAGCCCTGGCAGGGGAATATGAACACTGAAGCTTTCTTT | CASSVKPWQGNMNTEAFF
TRBJ1-6 | NA | TRBV3-1/TRBV3-2 | NA | TGTGCCAGCAGCCAGGGCGCGAATTCACCCCTCCACTTT | CASSQGANSPLHF